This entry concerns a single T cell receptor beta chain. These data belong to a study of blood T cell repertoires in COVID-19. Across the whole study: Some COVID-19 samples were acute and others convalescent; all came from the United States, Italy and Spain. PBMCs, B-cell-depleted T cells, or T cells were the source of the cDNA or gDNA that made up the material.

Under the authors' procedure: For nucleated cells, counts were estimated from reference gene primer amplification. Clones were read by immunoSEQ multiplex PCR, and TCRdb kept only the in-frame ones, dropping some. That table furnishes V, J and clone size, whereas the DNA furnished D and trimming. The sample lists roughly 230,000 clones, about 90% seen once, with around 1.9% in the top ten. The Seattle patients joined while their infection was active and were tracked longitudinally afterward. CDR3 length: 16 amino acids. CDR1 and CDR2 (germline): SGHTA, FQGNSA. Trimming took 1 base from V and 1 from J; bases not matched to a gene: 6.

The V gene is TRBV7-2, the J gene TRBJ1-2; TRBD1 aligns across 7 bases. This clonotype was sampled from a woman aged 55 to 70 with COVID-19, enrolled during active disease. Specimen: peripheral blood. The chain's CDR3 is CASSLVRDSFNYGYTF. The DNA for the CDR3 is TGTGCCAGCAGCTTAGTCCGGGACAGCTTTAACTATGGCTACACCTTC.